A selection of T cell receptor beta chains follows, all from one sample in a study of T cells after yellow fever vaccination. TCRdb re-called the 5' RACE reads through MiXCR, storing one row per CDR3 protein. The repertoire includes some 550,000 distinct CDR3 sequences, roughly a fifth of them detected once, and roughly an eighth sits in the top ten. The sample was PBMCs, taken 15 days after the yellow fever booster vaccination. These receptor sequences come from a man aged 25-40 years who received the YFV17D yellow fever vaccine. CDR3s include the opening cysteine and the closing phenylalanine or tryptophan. The D gene is left open where the match is weak. Only some rows state a clone size, as once, few, many or a class for expanded clones.

CDR3nt,CDR3aa,abundance,j_gene,d_gene,v_gene
TGCAGTGCTAGAGGGGGGGGACCGCCAAGCTCCTATAATTCACCCCTCCACTTT,CSARGGGPPSSYNSPLHF,few,TRBJ1-6,-,TRBV20-1
TGTGCCAGCAGTTACATTCTACAGGGGGCTCGCTACACCTTC,CASSYILQGARYTF,few,TRBJ1-2,TRBD1,TRBV6-2/TRBV6-3
TGCGCCAGCAGCTTTGGACAGGGGGCACTCGACGAGCAGTACTTC,CASSFGQGALDEQYF,once,TRBJ2-7,TRBD1,TRBV5-1
TGTGCCAGCAGTTTTAGGGAGGGTTGGGAGACCCAGTACTTC,CASSFREGWETQYF,few,TRBJ2-5,TRBD2,TRBV27
TGCAGTGCTAGAGATGCGTCTCGCGGACAAGAGACCCAGTACTTC,CSARDASRGQETQYF,-,TRBJ2-5,-,TRBV20-1
TGTGCCACCAGTGACCCCTCCACGACAGGAGAGACCCAGTACTTC,CATSDPSTTGETQYF,few,TRBJ2-5,-,TRBV24-1
TGCGCCAGCAGCTTGTGGGGCGGGAGTGACGAGCAGTACTTC,CASSLWGGSDEQYF,many,TRBJ2-7,TRBD2,TRBV5-1
TGCGCCAGCAGCGGGACCGTCGATGGGGGAGGCGAGCAGTACTTC,CASSGTVDGGGEQYF,few,TRBJ2-7,-,TRBV5-1
TGTGCCAGCAGCCAAGAACGGGGCTACGAGCAGTACTTC,CASSQERGYEQYF,few,TRBJ2-7,-,TRBV14
TGTGCCAGCAGCGCTGACGGACTCAGGGGCTACACCTTC,CASSADGLRGYTF,-,TRBJ1-2,-,TRBV7-3
TGTGCCAGCATCCAAAGGAGGGAGAACACTGAAGCTTTCTTT,CASIQRRENTEAFF,few,TRBJ1-1,-,TRBV6-2/TRBV6-3
TGTGCCAGCTCAGCGATGGGAAGCTCCTACAATGAGCAGTTCTTC,CASSAMGSSYNEQFF,-,TRBJ2-1,-,TRBV18
TGTGCCAGCAGCTGGACTAGCGGGAGCCATGAGCAGTTCTTC,CASSWTSGSHEQFF,-,TRBJ2-1,TRBD2,TRBV7-6
TGCAGCGCCTGGGAGGCGGAGACCCAGTACTTC,CSAWEAETQYF,-,TRBJ2-5,-,TRBV29-1
TGTGCCAGCAGCCGAAACCCCCCGGGACTAGCGGGATATGAGCAGTTCTTC,CASSRNPPGLAGYEQFF,few,TRBJ2-1,TRBD2,TRBV14
TGCAGCGTCGGGGGAGGGGGGACCGGGGAGCTGTTTTTT,CSVGGGGTGELFF,few,TRBJ2-2,-,TRBV29-1
TGTGCCAGCTCCCCGCGCGGCGAGCAGTACTTC,CASSPRGEQYF,few,TRBJ2-7,-,TRBV2
TGTGCCAGCAGTTTCCACCCTCGAGGGACAGAACCCTACGAGCAGTACTTC,CASSFHPRGTEPYEQYF,-,TRBJ2-7,TRBD1,TRBV6-5
TGTGCCAGCAGCTCGACTGTAGCGGGGGCCAATGAGCAGTTCTTC,CASSSTVAGANEQFF,few,TRBJ2-1,TRBD2,TRBV7-2
TGCGCCAGCAGCTTGGAGGGAGTCGGCAATGAGCAGTTCTTC,CASSLEGVGNEQFF,-,TRBJ2-1,-,TRBV5-1
TGCGCCAGCAGCCAAGATCTTGACAAAAGCTCCTACAATGAGCAGTTCTTC,CASSQDLDKSSYNEQFF,-,TRBJ2-1,-,TRBV4-3
TGTGCCAGCAGCTCTCCTAACTCCGGGAGGTGGGAGACCCAGTACTTC,CASSSPNSGRWETQYF,few,TRBJ2-5,TRBD2,TRBV11-2
TGCAGTGCATCTCTGGCCAGAGGGCCTTCCTACGAGCAGTACTTC,CSASLARGPSYEQYF,few,TRBJ2-7,-,TRBV20-1
TGTGCCACCAGCGACGCACATAGGACAGGCTCCTACGAGCAGTACTTC,CATSDAHRTGSYEQYF,few,TRBJ2-7,TRBD1,TRBV15
TGCAGTGCCTCCCGTCGGGGCGACGAGCAGTACTTC,CSASRRGDEQYF,-,TRBJ2-7,-,TRBV20-1
TGTGCCAGCAGCTTGGGGCAACCGGGCCCCTACGAGCAGTACTTC,CASSLGQPGPYEQYF,-,TRBJ2-7,-,TRBV7-2